One and the same sample provided the 29 T cell receptor beta chains below, sequenced in a study of cytomegalovirus exposure and HLA in healthy donors. The PCR used 60 Vbeta and 13 Jbeta primers. Some clones are missing from TCRdb's copy, which holds only in-frame ones; the method was immunoSEQ multiplex PCR. The profile shows about 110,000 clones, about 76% of them singletons. Sequencing was carried out using PBMCs. The receptors stem from a woman aged 45-65 years in good health and CMV-seropositive.

The chain employs TRBV5-1 and TRBJ1-2, with 8 bases matching TRBD1. The CDR3 extends over 13 amino acids. Germline assignment: CDR1 SGHRS and CDR2 YFSETQ. Unmatched junction bases numbered 7, after V lost 4 bases and J lost 8 bases. The CDR3 coding sequence is TGCGCCAGCAGCGGAGGACAGGGTGGCGGCTACACCTTC. It yields the protein CASSGGQGGGYTF.

J is TRBJ2-7 and V is TRBV19; a possible D gene is TRBD1 (5 bases). The germline V and J ends were trimmed by 4 bases and 0 bases, with 13 bases remaining between them. Per the germline V gene, CDR1 is LNHDA and CDR2 is SQIVND (reference sequence). The CDR3 has 15 amino acids. The CDR3: CASSTDSQVSYEQYF. CDR3 in DNA: TGTGCCAGTAGTACCGACAGTCAGGTCTCCTACGAGCAGTACTTC.

The chain carries TRBV2 and TRBJ2-5, with D maybe TRBD2 (5 bases). Between the trimmed V and J ends, which lost 6 bases and 1 base, there was a span of 12 bases. CDR1 is SNHLY, CDR2 FYNNEI, per germline. The CDR3 has 14 amino acids. CDR3 region: CASSLTRVQETQYF. The DNA for the CDR3 is TGTGCCAGCAGCCTTACTAGAGTCCAAGAGACCCAGTACTTC.

Details on this clone: The germline gene is not matched at one end of the junction; a read error may be the cause. The chain links TRBV7-6 to TRBJ2-7; TRBD2 aligns across 9 bases. There are 12 residues in the CDR3. The germline V gene encodes CDR1 SGHVS and CDR2 FNYEAQ. The CDR3 loop is CASSRAAGGLRF. The CDR3 DNA is TGTGCCAGCAGCCGGGCAGCGGGGGGATTACGCTTC.

This clone occurred a few times. The chain is built from TRBV29-1 and TRBJ1-4, with TRBD1 matching over 7 bases. CDR1 SQVTM and CDR2 ANQGSEA come from the germline V gene. CDR3 length equals 12 residues. The trim removed 5 bases at V and 4 bases at J, leaving 1 base unmatched. The CDR3: CSVQGDNEKLFF. The CDR3 DNA is TGCAGCGTTCAGGGGGATAATGAAAAACTGTTTTTT. Full variable domain (missing parts from reference TRBV29-1 and TRBJ1-4): SAVISQKPSRDICQRGTSLTIQCQVDSQVTMMFWYRQQPGQSLTLIATANQGSEATYESGFVIDKFPISRPNLTFSTLTVSNMSPEDSSIYLCSVQGDNEKLFFGSGTQLSVL.

CDR3 in amino acids: CASSLGSEAFF. For the CDR3, the DNA is TGTGCCAGCAGTTTAGGCTCTGAAGCTTTCTTT. The rearrangement uses TRBV27 and TRBJ1-1; no definite D call. V lost 2 bases to trimming and J lost 6 bases, with 4 bases between them. Germline CDR1 MNHEY, CDR2 SMNVEV (reference sequence). There are 11 residues in the CDR3.

The chain has TRBV5-1 and TRBJ1-1, with D maybe TRBD1 (6 bases). There are 12 residues in the CDR3. Germline assignment: CDR1 SGHRS and CDR2 YFSETQ. The V end was cut by 6 bases, the J end by 4 bases, with 10 bases between. The CDR3 reads CASKQGPTEAFF. CDR3 nucleotide sequence: TGCGCCAGCAAACAGGGTCCCACTGAAGCTTTCTTT.

This chain joins TRBV28 and TRBJ2-7; 9 bases fit TRBD1. The V gene's germline CDR1 is MDHEN and CDR2 SYDVKM. The CDR3 has 16 amino acids. V dropped 5 bases and J dropped 3; count of bases not matched to a gene: 11. The CDR3 protein is CASSRPGTGRNYEQYF. The CDR3 nucleotides read TGTGCCAGCAGTCGACCCGGGACAGGGCGAAACTACGAGCAGTACTTC.

The V and J genes are TRBV4-1 and TRBJ2-3, with TRBD2 matching over 8 bases. The V gene end was trimmed by 2 bases and the J gene end by 5 bases; junction bases not matched to a gene: 6. Germline V lookup: CDR1 MGHRA, CDR2 YSYEKL. This CDR3 comprises 15 residues. This CDR3 is CASSQRGRGEDTQYF. In nucleotides, the CDR3 is TGCGCCAGCAGCCAAAGAGGGCGGGGGGAAGATACGCAGTATTTT.

The rearrangement joins TRBV5-5 to TRBJ2-7; D is possibly TRBD2 (5 bases). From germline, CDR1 is SGHKS and CDR2 YYEKEE (reference sequence). This CDR3 has 13 amino acids. V was trimmed by 1 base and J by 3 bases, leaving 8 bases between them. CDR3 region: CASSLLSGYEQYF. In nucleotides, the CDR3 is TGTGCCAGCAGCTTGCTGAGCGGCTACGAGCAGTACTTC. Full variable domain (rest looked up from reference TRBV5-5 and TRBJ2-7): DAGVTQSPTHLIKTRGQQVTLRCSPISGHKSVSWYQQVLGQGPQFIFQYYEKEERGRGNFPDRFSARQFPNYSSELNVNALLLGDSALYLCASSLLSGYEQYFGPGTRLTVT.

The rearrangement joins TRBV6-6 to TRBJ1-1; a weak D match, TRBD1 (5 bases). This CDR3 contains 14 residues. CDR1 and CDR2 (germline): MNHNY, SVGAGI (reference sequence). Trimming took off 2 bases at V and 1 base at J, with 8 bases between the two ends. The CDR3 sequence is CASSYRQGNTEAFF. As DNA, the CDR3 is TGTGCCAGCAGTTACCGCCAGGGGAACACTGAAGCTTTCTTT.

V is TRBV28 and J is TRBJ1-1; no clear D. CDR3 length: 16 amino acids. In germline, CDR1 is MDHEN, CDR2 SYDVKM. V was trimmed by 4 bases and J by 0 bases, leaving 15 bases between them. In DNA, the CDR3 is TGTGCCAGCAGTTGGTCGGGAGCCCTAATGAACACTGAAGCTTTCTTT. It is translated as CASSWSGALMNTEAFF. The entire variable domain, with the rest obtained from reference TRBV28 and TRBJ1-1, is as follows: DVKVTQSSRYLVKRTGEKVFLECVQDMDHENMFWYRQDPGLGLRLIYFSYDVKMKEKGDIPEGYSVSREKKERFSLILESASTNQTSMYLCASSWSGALMNTEAFFGQGTRLTVV.

The chain links TRBV10-3 to TRBJ1-6, with TRBD1 matching over 7 bases. This CDR3 has 18 amino acids. Per the germline V gene, CDR1 is ENHRY and CDR2 is SYGVKD. The V gene end was trimmed by 3 bases and the J gene end by 0 bases; junction bases not matched to a gene: 8. The CDR3 coding sequence is TGTGCCATCAGTGATAGGGCAGGGGGGAGCTCCTATAATTCACCCCTCCACTTT. This sequence encodes CAISDRAGGSSYNSPLHF.

V is TRBV11-2 and J is TRBJ2-1, with 8 bases fitting TRBD1. Per the germline V gene, CDR1 is SGHAT and CDR2 is FQNNGV. Trimming took 4 bases from V and 7 from J; bases not matched to a gene: 3. The CDR3 length is 13 residues. The CDR3 region is CASSSDRENEQFF. CDR3 bases: TGTGCCAGCAGCTCGGACAGGGAGAATGAGCAGTTCTTC.

CDR3 DNA sequence: TGTGCCAGCAACACCCTATTGACAGGGCCCTATGGCTACACCTTC. Its protein is CASNTLLTGPYGYTF. This rearrangement joins TRBV2 to TRBJ1-2, with 7 bases fitting TRBD1. CDR1 is SNHLY, CDR2 FYNNEI, per germline. Unmatched junction bases numbered 12, after V lost 7 bases and J lost 4 bases. The CDR3 is 15 residues long.

This clone occurred once. This rearrangement joins TRBV7-8 to TRBJ1-1; D might be TRBD1 (5 bases). The CDR3 extends over 16 amino acids. V was cut by 0 bases and J by 1 base, with 12 bases left in between. Germline CDR1 and CDR2: SGHVS and FQNEAQ. CDR3 amino acids: CASSLARTTGNTEAFF. The CDR3 region has the DNA TGTGCCAGCAGCTTAGCGCGGACTACAGGGAACACTGAAGCTTTCTTT.

V gene TRBV7-2 combines with J gene TRBJ1-5, with D possibly being TRBD1 (5 bases). Trimming cost V 1 base and J 0 bases, with 10 bases left between them. The germline CDR1 and CDR2 sequences are SGHTA and FQGNSA. CDR3 length: 16 residues. The CDR3 here is CASSLVGGTSNQPQHF. CDR3 DNA sequence: TGTGCCAGCAGCTTAGTGGGGGGGACTAGCAATCAGCCCCAGCATTTT.

This chain connects TRBV4-1 to TRBJ2-3; no firm D call. This CDR3 is built from 14 residues. Trimming pared 0 bases from V and 7 bases from J, leaving 11 bases between. Germline assignment: CDR1 MGHRA and CDR2 YSYEKL. For the CDR3, the DNA is TGCGCCAGCAGCCAAGATTCGGTTAGCAATACGCAGTATTTT. This translates into CASSQDSVSNTQYF.

This sequence joins TRBV6-1 and TRBJ1-3, with D perhaps matching TRBD1 (5 bases). This CDR3 is 15 amino acids long. In germline, CDR1 is MNHNS, CDR2 SASEGT. Trimming removed 2 bases from V and 1 base from J, with 9 bases in between. This chain's CDR3 is CASSELKGSGNTIYF. CDR3 DNA sequence: TGTGCCAGCAGTGAACTTAAGGGGTCTGGAAACACCATATATTTT.

The chain couples TRBV10-3 to TRBJ2-3; D gene uncertain. In germline, CDR1 is ENHRY, CDR2 SYGVKD. The CDR3 totals 12 residues. V dropped 3 bases and J dropped 6 bases, with 7 bases sitting between them. CDR3 coding DNA: TGTGCCATCAGTGATCGGTGGGATACGCAGTATTTT. As protein: CAISDRWDTQYF.

The chain has TRBV28 and TRBJ2-7; 7 bases line up with TRBD1. Trimming cost V 6 bases and J 3 bases; bases outside gene matches: 8. The CDR3 contains 14 residues. From germline, CDR1 is MDHEN and CDR2 SYDVKM. The CDR3 region has the DNA TGTGCCAGCAGGTCCACGGGACAGAGCTACGAGCAGTACTTC. It codes for CASRSTGQSYEQYF.

The V and J genes are TRBV2 and TRBJ1-5; no firm D call. The V end lost 4 bases, the J end lost 0 bases, and 7 bases lay between the germline ends. The CDR3 spans 14 residues. Germline V gives CDR1 SNHLY, CDR2 FYNNEI. The CDR3: CASSVNYSNQPQHF. CDR3 bases: TGTGCCAGCAGTGTGAACTATAGCAATCAGCCCCAGCATTTT.

V usage is TRBV19 and J usage is TRBJ1-1; no clear D. CDR3 length: 14 residues. From germline, CDR1 is LNHDA and CDR2 SQIVND (reference sequence). Trimming took 7 bases from V and 1 from J, leaving 13 bases between them. Here the CDR3 DNA reads TGTGCCAGTACCCCCGGGAGCTGGAACACTGAAGCTTTCTTT. Protein product: CASTPGSWNTEAFF.

This chain connects TRBV5-1 to TRBJ1-3; D is unresolved. The CDR3 contains 16 residues. Germline values: CDR1 SGHRS, CDR2 YFSETQ. The V and J ends lost 0 bases and 4 bases respectively, with 14 bases between them. DNA for the CDR3: TGCGCCAGCAGCTTGGCCGGCCCTAGCCTCGGAAACACCATATATTTT. Its translation is CASSLAGPSLGNTIYF.

This chain joins TRBV29-1 and TRBJ1-5, with D possibly being TRBD1 (5 bases). From germline, CDR1 is SQVTM and CDR2 ANQGSEA. V was shortened by 4 bases and J by 2 bases, with 15 bases between the two germline ends. The CDR3 contains 15 residues. The CDR3 DNA reads as TGCAGCGTTGTAGACGGGGGTGGGGGCAATCAGCCCCAGCATTTT. It translates to CSVVDGGGGNQPQHF.

V usage is TRBV6-1 and J usage is TRBJ1-2, with no clear D. The CDR3 contains 15 residues. The V gene's germline CDR1 is MNHNS and CDR2 SASEGT. With 0 bases removed from V and 4 bases from J, the gap between germline ends came to 12 bases. CDR3 amino acids: CASSEASGTGYGYTF. CDR3 in DNA: TGTGCCAGCAGTGAAGCCTCAGGCACTGGCTATGGCTACACCTTC.

The chain links TRBV9 to TRBJ2-5; tentative D call: TRBD1 (7 bases). Trimming stripped 2 bases from V and 5 bases from J, with 19 bases between. This CDR3 is built from 16 residues. Germline assignment: CDR1 SGDLS and CDR2 YYNGEE. The CDR3 DNA is TGTGCCAGCAGCGTTGGAGGGGGCGTTCCGGGGGAGACCCAGTACTTC. It codes for CASSVGGGVPGETQYF.

Written as DNA, the CDR3 is TGTGCCAGCTCAAGGGGAGGGTACAATTCACCCCTCCACTTT. This translates into CASSRGGYNSPLHF. V usage is TRBV5-6 and J usage is TRBJ1-6; the D gene is possibly TRBD1 (5 bases). The CDR3 extends over 14 amino acids. Trimming pared 7 bases from V and 7 bases from J, leaving 15 bases between. The germline CDR1 and CDR2 sequences are SGHDT and YYEEEE.

This chain connects TRBV10-3 to TRBJ2-1; tentative D call: TRBD2 (5 bases). The CDR3 runs to 17 residues. The germline gives CDR1 ENHRY, CDR2 SYGVKD. V was shortened by 6 bases and J by 0 bases, with 18 bases between the two germline ends. The CDR3: CAIRGDGRAGSYNEQFF. The CDR3 DNA reads TGTGCCATCAGAGGCGACGGCCGGGCGGGCTCCTACAATGAGCAGTTCTTC.